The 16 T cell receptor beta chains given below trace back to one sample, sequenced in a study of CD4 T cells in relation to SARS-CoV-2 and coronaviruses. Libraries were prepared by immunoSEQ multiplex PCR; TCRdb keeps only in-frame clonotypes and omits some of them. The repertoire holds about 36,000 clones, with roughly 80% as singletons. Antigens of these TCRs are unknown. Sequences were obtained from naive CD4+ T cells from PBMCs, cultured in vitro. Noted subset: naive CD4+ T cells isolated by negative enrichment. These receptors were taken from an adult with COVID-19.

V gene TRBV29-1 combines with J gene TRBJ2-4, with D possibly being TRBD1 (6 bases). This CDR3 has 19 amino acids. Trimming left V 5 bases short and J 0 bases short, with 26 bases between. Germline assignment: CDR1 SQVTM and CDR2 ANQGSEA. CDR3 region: CSVSGARGYDPKAKNIQYF. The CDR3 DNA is TGCAGCGTTAGTGGTGCGAGGGGGTACGACCCCAAAGCCAAAAACATTCAGTACTTC.

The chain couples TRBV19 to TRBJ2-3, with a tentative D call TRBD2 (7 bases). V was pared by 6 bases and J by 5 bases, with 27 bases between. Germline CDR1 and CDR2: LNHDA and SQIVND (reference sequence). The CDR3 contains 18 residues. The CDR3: CASRQGWGAKGEGDTQYF. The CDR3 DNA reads TGTGCCAGTAGACAAGGCTGGGGCGCGAAGGGGGAGGGAGATACGCAGTATTTT.

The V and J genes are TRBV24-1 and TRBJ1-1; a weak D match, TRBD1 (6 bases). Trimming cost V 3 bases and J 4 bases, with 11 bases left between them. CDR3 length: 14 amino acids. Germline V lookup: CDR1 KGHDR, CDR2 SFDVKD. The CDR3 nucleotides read TGTGCCACCAGTGATCCGACAGGTACCACTGAAGCTTTCTTT. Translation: CATSDPTGTTEAFF.

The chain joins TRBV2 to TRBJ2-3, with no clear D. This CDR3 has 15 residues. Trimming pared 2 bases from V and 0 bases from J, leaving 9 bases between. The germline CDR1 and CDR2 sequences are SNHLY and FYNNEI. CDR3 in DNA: TGTGCCAGCAGTGAACTTACCCCTAGCACAGATACGCAGTATTTT. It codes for CASSELTPSTDTQYF.

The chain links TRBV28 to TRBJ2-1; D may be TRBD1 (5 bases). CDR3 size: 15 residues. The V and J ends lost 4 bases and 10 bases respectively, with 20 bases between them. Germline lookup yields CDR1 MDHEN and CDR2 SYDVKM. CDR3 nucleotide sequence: TGTGCCAGCAGTTCCACATGGACCGTCGACAGAGAGCAGTTCTTC. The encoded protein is CASSSTWTVDREQFF.

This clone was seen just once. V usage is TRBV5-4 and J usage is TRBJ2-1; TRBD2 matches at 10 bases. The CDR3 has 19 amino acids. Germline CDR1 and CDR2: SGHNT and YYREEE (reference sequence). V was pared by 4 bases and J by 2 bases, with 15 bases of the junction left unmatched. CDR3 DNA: TGTGCCAGCAGCCCAAGGTCCCTAGCGGGAGAATTAACCTACAATGAGCAGTTCTTC. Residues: CASSPRSLAGELTYNEQFF. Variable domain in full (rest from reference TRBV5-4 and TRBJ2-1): ETGVTQSPTHLIKTRGQQVTLRCSSQSGHNTVSWYQQALGQGPQFIFQYYREEENGRGNFPPRFSGLQFPNYSSELNVNALELDDSALYLCASSPRSLAGELTYNEQFFGPGTRLTVL.

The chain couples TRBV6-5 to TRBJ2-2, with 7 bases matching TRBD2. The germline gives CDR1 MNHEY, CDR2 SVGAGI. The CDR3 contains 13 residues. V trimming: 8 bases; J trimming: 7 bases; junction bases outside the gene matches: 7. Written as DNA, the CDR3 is TGTGCCAGCGAAAGACTAGCTTTCGGGGAGCTGTTTTTT. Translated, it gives CASERLAFGELFF.

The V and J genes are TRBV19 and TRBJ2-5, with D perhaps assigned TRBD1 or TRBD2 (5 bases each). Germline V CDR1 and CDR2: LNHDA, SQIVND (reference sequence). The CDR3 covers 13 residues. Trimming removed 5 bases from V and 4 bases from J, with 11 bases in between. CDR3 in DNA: TGTGCCAGTAGTGGGGCAGGGAGAGAGACCCAGTACTTC. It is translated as CASSGAGRETQYF.

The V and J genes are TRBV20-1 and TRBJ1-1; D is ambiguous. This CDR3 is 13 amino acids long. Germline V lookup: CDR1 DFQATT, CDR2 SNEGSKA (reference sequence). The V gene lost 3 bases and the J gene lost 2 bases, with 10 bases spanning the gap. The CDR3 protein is CSASRAVNTEAFF. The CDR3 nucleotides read TGCAGTGCTAGTAGGGCCGTAAACACTGAAGCTTTCTTT.

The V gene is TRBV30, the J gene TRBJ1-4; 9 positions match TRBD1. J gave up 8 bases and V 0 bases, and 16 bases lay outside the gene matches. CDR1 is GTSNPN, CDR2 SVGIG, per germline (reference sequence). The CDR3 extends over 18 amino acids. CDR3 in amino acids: CAWSVRWTGAPLGEKLFF. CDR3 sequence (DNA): TGTGCCTGGAGTGTACGGTGGACAGGGGCTCCCTTGGGCGAAAAACTGTTTTTT.

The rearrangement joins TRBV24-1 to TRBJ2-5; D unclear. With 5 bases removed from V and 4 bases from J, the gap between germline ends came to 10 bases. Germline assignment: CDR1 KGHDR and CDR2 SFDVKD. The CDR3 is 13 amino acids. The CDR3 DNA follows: TGTGCCACCAGTGGGGCCAGGTTAGAGACCCAGTACTTC. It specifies CATSGARLETQYF.

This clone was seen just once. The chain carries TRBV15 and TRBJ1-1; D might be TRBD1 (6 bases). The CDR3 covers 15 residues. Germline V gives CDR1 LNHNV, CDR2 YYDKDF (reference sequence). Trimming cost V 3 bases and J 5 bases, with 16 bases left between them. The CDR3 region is CATSRRGAGGTEAFF. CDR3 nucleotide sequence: TGTGCCACCAGCAGGAGGGGGGCAGGAGGGACTGAAGCTTTCTTT.

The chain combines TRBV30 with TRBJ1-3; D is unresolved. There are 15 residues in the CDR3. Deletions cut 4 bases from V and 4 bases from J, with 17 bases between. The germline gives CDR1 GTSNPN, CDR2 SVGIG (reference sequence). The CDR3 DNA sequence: TGTGCCTGGAATCCCGTCCCCATCACAGGAAACACCATATATTTT. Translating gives CAWNPVPITGNTIYF.

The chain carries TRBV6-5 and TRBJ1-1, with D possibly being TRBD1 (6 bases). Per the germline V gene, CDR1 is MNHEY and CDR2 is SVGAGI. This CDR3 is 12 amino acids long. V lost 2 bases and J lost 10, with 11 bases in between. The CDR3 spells CASSYSRGRAFF. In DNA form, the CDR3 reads TGTGCCAGCAGTTACAGCAGGGGTCGAGCTTTCTTT.

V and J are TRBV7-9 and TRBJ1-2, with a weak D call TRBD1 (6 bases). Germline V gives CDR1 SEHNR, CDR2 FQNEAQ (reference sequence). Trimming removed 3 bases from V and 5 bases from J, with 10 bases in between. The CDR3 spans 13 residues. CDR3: CASSFNRAYGYTF. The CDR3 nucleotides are TGTGCCAGCAGCTTTAACAGGGCTTATGGCTACACCTTC.

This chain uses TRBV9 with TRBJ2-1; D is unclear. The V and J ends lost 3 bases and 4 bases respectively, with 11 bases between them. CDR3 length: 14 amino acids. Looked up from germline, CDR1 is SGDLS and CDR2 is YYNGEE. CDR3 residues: CASSDGARYNEQFF. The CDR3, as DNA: TGTGCCAGCAGCGATGGAGCCAGGTACAATGAGCAGTTCTTC.